The entry below gives a single T cell receptor (beta chain) sequence along with its context. Its antigen is not known. The CDR3 is made up of 15 amino acids. Germline CDR1 SGHRS, CDR2 YFSETQ. The data are from a study of CXCR3-negative and CXCR3-positive naive CD8 T cells. Broader study findings: The TRB CDR3s that CXCR3-positive naive cells carried were more hydrophobic than those of CXCR3-negative naive cells.

All TRB cDNA libraries came from 5' RACE performed with UMI labels. TCRdb re-called the 5' RACE reads; every CDR3 protein appears as one record, without DNA. Its listing shows over 100,000 distinct CDR3 sequences. The chain recombines TRBV5-1 with TRBJ2-7; the TCRdb call, TRBD2, lacks DNA for checking. This TCR derives from a human donor in good health. Some clones in this sample may be carry-over from other donors' samples. Sequenced: naive CXCR3+ CD8+ T cells from blood. Subset in this sample: CD45RO-CCR7+CD27+CD95- naive CD8+ T cells expressing CXCR3 (TNR3+). CDR3 sequence reads: CASSSYGGYSYEQYF. The full variable domain, its missing parts supplied by reference TRBV5-1 and TRBJ2-7, is KAGVTQTPRYLIKTRGQQVTLSCSPISGHRSVSWYQQTPGQGLQFLFEYFSETQRNKGNFPGRFSGRQFSNSRSEMNVSTLELGDSALYLCASSSYGGYSYEQYFGPGTRLTVT.